This T cell receptor beta chain emerged from a study of cytomegalovirus exposure and HLA in healthy donors (dated by TCRdb to 2015 to 2018). For the wider study: In an earlier analysis of approximately 640 of the donors, 250 to 300 Gb of sequence data and 120 million or so unique TCR beta sequences from about 190 million T cells were reported. An early release covering about 600 HLA-typed donors comprised approximately 300 gigabases of sequencing data and around 80 million unique TCR sequences. Of the 300 to 450 genotyped donors, 65% to 90% fell in the genetic ancestry cluster associated with self-reported Caucasian donors. The study aimed to test whether cataloging public T cell receptors could reveal signatures of past pathogen exposure. The study used immunosequencing to profile the T cell repertoires of around 600 subjects and linked those repertoires to cytomegalovirus serostatus. In addition to the first cohort of 666 subjects, a separate validation cohort of 120 different subjects was used. The study combined high-throughput TCR immunosequencing, statistical association of individual TCRs with disease status, and machine learning to predict cytomegalovirus infection status. To study patterns of TCR occurrence, a later analysis re-analyzed previously published TCR beta repertoires from 500 to 850 donors and added high-resolution HLA genotyping. Rather than drawing on any new phenotypic data, the later analysis identified candidate immune exposures from TCR beta sequences and the way those sequences occurred across donors. In an earlier analysis of about 590 of the donors, high-throughput TCR beta sequencing was used to judge whether each TCR beta V gene segment behaved as functional or pseudogenic. Donor age, sex, ethnicity and CMV serostatus were compiled together with the repertoire data. Genome-wide SNP genotypes for about 60% of the roughly 670 donors were used in a later genetic analysis, which treated that subset as a discovery cohort. Every repertoire in the discovery cohort had been generated on one and the same sequencing platform. Both class I and class II loci were covered by HLA typing, at four-digit resolution. Typing coverage differed by locus: A, B, C, DRB1 and DQB1 were typed in about 620-630 donors, DQA1 in about 550, DPA1 in 606, and DPB1 in about 450. Roughly 5 DR-DQ haplotypes were treated as single units for association and clustering because of strong linkage in the cohort. Across 300 to 500 genotyped donors of the cohort, an average of about 240,000 unique TCR beta nucleotide sequences per donor were sequenced, and roughly 20% of those sequences were non-productive.

The library was produced with the immunoSEQ multiplex PCR assay. For the multiplex PCR, a mixture combining 60 forward primers for TCR Vbeta segments and 13 reverse primers for TCR Jbeta segments was used. The CDR3 region of rearranged TCR beta genes was amplified from genomic DNA with a multiplex PCR assay. On the Illumina HiSeq System, the amplified TCR beta libraries were sequenced as 87-base-pair reads. The original methods were these. A later analysis counted some 80 million unique TCR beta chains across the 666 repertoires, and about 10 million of these chains were shared by at least two donors. Raw reads were error-corrected and collapsed into unique sequences with a nearest-neighbor algorithm that merged closely related sequences to remove PCR and sequencing errors. To assign V, D and J gene segments, CDR3 sequences were aligned to IMGT reference sequences. For a sequence to be retained, at least a six-nucleotide match to both a V gene segment and a J gene segment was required. Rearrangements were classified as productive when the CDR3 lacked stop codons and remained in frame with V and J, and all other rearrangements were classified as non-productive. Following IMGT convention, CDR3 was defined as the stretch from the second conserved V-encoded cysteine to the conserved J-encoded phenylalanine. The earlier analysis of fewer than 750 of the donors excluded sequences that lacked an unambiguous match to a single V gene segment. An earlier analysis of 587 of the donors called V segments functional above 56.7% productive rearrangements and segregating when the between-donor standard deviation exceeded 5%. A statistical classification framework was built for diagnosing cytomegalovirus status from the catalog of TCR beta chain sequences. In a later analysis, TCR nucleotide sequences were compared against IMGT/GENE-DB human TR gene sequences so that V and J genes could be assigned. A later analysis assigned CDR3 sequences and most-parsimonious VDJ recombination scenarios with the TCRdist pipeline. In a later analysis, each TCR beta chain was defined by its CDR3 amino acid sequence together with its V-gene family, and reads lacking a unique V-gene family were excluded. A later analysis removed 450 to 600 highly shared, low-generation-probability nucleotide sequences to deal with suspected cross-contamination and a sequencing artifact. A later analysis calculated a clonal expansion index for each public chain from normalized within-repertoire ranks of inferred template counts. In a later analysis, generation probabilities were computed using a VDJ recombination model fitted to out-of-frame rearrangements, and the results were checked against IGoR. In a later analysis, TCR-TCR, TCR-HLA and TCR-CMV co-occurrence was scored with hypergeometric tests, and a repertoire-size bias correction was applied to TCR pairs. False discovery rates were estimated in a later analysis by permuting HLA or CMV assignments 20 times. A later analysis grouped co-occurring TCRs with DBSCAN, adding TCRdist sequence similarity when clustering within HLA-allele-positive subsets. Co-occurrence clustering excluded repertoires with fewer than 30,000 or more than 120,000 public chains, plus five with anomalous nucleotide sharing. TCRdb retrieved this table from immuneACCESS and kept in-frame rearrangements only. Not all clones are present; in checked studies, unresolved V genes account for under half, and no reason is known for the remainder. Clonal size and the V and J genes are those of that table, whereas D and trimming came from the DNA. The sample table records about 190,000 clones; 87% of these occur just once. The top ten clonotypes cover over 1% of the sample.

What the research found in general, with its limitations: A total of roughly 160 TCR beta chains were listed by the study as associated with cytomegalovirus. Across donors, most TCR sequences were observed very rarely, whereas some public TCRs were present in many individuals. The authors suggested that the approach could potentially be extended to other disease states and immunological phenotypes. Correlated functional status among segregating V segments might reflect linkage disequilibrium, but an unknown experimental factor could not be ruled out. Cytomegalovirus status was reported to be diagnosed by the classifier with high specificity and sensitivity in both the original and validation cohorts. For the cohort, immune exposure information was limited to CMV serostatus. In a later analysis, HLA-associated TCR beta chains were found to be more clonally expanded and to have lower generation probabilities than equally common non-associated chains. The presence/absence analyses assumed that sequencing depth was roughly uniform across donors, and that assumption may not be true. In a later analysis, several top co-occurrence clusters were reported to appear linked to parvovirus B19, influenza, CMV and Epstein-Barr virus. Because HLA typing was unavailable for some donors at each locus, only the typed subset was used in association tests. In this cohort, only TCR beta chains were sequenced, and detectable features were limited by the absence of alpha or paired-chain data. In an earlier analysis of approximately 590 of the donors, most TCR beta V segments appeared in productive rearrangements about 87% or about 30% of the time, broadly matching IMGT annotations. According to a later analysis, TCR association rates differed among HLA loci, with DRB1 alleles showing the most associated TCRs and HLA-C alleles showing the fewest. Some IMGT-functional V segments, including TRBV6-2 and TRBV6-3, could not be distinguished by the 87-base-pair reads and were therefore excluded. In a later genetic analysis, fewer N-insertions in productive TCRs were reported among donors in an Asian-associated ancestry cluster than the approximately 670-donor mean. According to a later analysis, most CMV-associated TCR beta chains appeared to be HLA-restricted, and the HLA associations seemed to be driven largely by CMV exposure. A further reported finding was that TCR beta sequences accurately predicted the HLA-A and HLA-B alleles for most subjects in the first cohort. A later analysis associated about 17,000 TCR beta sequences with specific HLA alleles at a false discovery rate of 0.05. Three of the identified cytomegalovirus-associated TCR beta chains were confirmed in vitro to be specific for cytomegalovirus antigens. Assigning TCR associations to individual alleles was difficult when HLA alleles, especially DR and DQ, strongly co-occurred. The earlier analysis of 587 of the donors excluded some 16 rarely observed V segments, including chromosome 9 orphons, because counts were too low. An association between a missense DCLRE1C variant and V-gene and J-gene trimming of TCR beta chains was found in a later genetic analysis and replicated in an independent cohort. A cluster of highly shared sequence variants was judged likely to be a technical artifact of the sequencing pipeline.

V and J lose 4 bases and 6 bases, and a span of 14 bases separates them. The CDR3 spans 14 residues, from the cysteine through the phenylalanine. Only CDR3 DNA is held: 42 bases, read in frame from base 1. Taken from the germline V gene (reference sequence), the CDR1 and CDR2 loops are SGHNT and YYREEE. In total, 500 to 700 healthy bone marrow donors made up the cohort. Cohort members were all nominally healthy when sampled, although unrecorded immune exposures were likely present. The donor was CMV seronegative and belonged to the group of several hundred seronegative cohort members. Each donor provided a peripheral blood sample, and peripheral blood mononuclear cells were used for TCR beta sequencing. The Qiagen DNeasy Blood Extraction Kit was used to extract genomic DNA from the blood cell samples. Worth noting for this clone: Its antigen remains undetermined. No much larger clonotype is one base removed from it; base qualities were not supplied.

The sequence links TRBV5-4 to TRBJ2-1; the D gene is possibly TRBD1, with 5 bases matching. Sequences were obtained from PBMCs. The sequence came from a man aged 25 to 45 in good health and CMV-seronegative. The CDR3 region: CASSVDPRANEQFF. The sequence in DNA is TGTGCCAGCAGCGTAGACCCCAGGGCCAATGAGCAGTTCTTC.